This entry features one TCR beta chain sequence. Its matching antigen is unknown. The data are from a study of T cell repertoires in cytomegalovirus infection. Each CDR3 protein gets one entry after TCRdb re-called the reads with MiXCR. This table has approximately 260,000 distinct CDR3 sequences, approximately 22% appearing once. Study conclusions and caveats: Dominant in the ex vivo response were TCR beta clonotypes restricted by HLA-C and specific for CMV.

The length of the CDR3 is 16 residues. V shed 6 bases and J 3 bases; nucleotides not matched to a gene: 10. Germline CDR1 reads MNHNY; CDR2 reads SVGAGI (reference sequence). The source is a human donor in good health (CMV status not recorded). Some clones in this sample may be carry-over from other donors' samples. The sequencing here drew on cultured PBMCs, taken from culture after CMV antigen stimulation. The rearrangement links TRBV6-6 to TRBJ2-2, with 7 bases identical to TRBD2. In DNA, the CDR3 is TGTGCCAGCAGGCAACGCGGGAGTTTAGACACCGGGGAGCTGTTTTTT. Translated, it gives CASRQRGSLDTGELFF.